These 6 T cell receptor beta chains were sequenced from one sample in a study of cytomegalovirus exposure and HLA in healthy donors. Both 60 Vbeta primers and 13 Jbeta primers went into the PCR. The repertoire was sequenced with immunoSEQ multiplex PCR; TCRdb's copy has only in-frame clones and lacks some. The top ten hold roughly 7.7% of the sample, which has 98,000 or so clones, roughly four fifths seen once. Sequenced: PBMCs. These receptors all come from a human donor in good health.

This clone was counted only a few times. The chain links TRBV29-1 to TRBJ1-2, with D tentatively TRBD1 (5 bases). This CDR3 spans 13 amino acids. The germline CDR1 and CDR2 sequences are SQVTM and ANQGSEA. V lost 2 bases and J lost 7, with 14 bases in between. The CDR3 DNA reads as TGCAGCGTTGAAAAAATGGGGGGTGGTGGCTACACCTTC. Encoded protein: CSVEKMGGGGYTF.

The J gene is TRBJ1-2, the V gene TRBV5-1, with no clear D. With 2 bases removed from V and 0 bases from J, the gap between germline ends came to 14 bases. The germline CDR1 and CDR2 sequences are SGHRS and YFSETQ. The CDR3 totals 16 residues. DNA for the CDR3: TGCGCCAGCAGCTTCTACCCGGGTCTCTCTAACTATGGCTACACCTTC. Residues: CASSFYPGLSNYGYTF.

V gene TRBV6-1 combines with J gene TRBJ2-7; D gene unclear. The germline gives CDR1 MNHNS, CDR2 SASEGT. There are 15 residues in the CDR3. V was shortened by 2 bases and J by 1 base, with 12 bases between the two germline ends. The CDR3 loop reads CASSESPFMSYEQYF. CDR3 nucleotide sequence: TGTGCCAGCAGTGAATCCCCCTTTATGTCCTACGAGCAGTACTTC.

This rearrangement joins TRBV15 to TRBJ1-1, with D possibly being TRBD1 (6 bases). Germline CDR1 and CDR2: LNHNV and YYDKDF (reference sequence). This CDR3 has 18 amino acids. V was shortened by 0 bases and J by 4 bases, with 21 bases between the two germline ends. The CDR3 spells CATSRDAPGAGGGTEAFF. The CDR3 DNA is TGTGCCACCAGCAGAGATGCCCCGGGGGCTGGGGGGGGCACTGAAGCTTTCTTT.

The chain joins TRBV18 to TRBJ1-3; no firm D call. The CDR3 spans 16 residues. Germline V gives CDR1 KGHSH, CDR2 LQKENI. The ends were cut back, 2 bases at V and 0 bases at J, with 11 bases in the middle. The CDR3 DNA follows: TGTGCCAGCTCACCAGTGACTCTCGGCTCTGGAAACACCATATATTTT. It encodes CASSPVTLGSGNTIYF.

The V gene is TRBV27, the J gene TRBJ2-2, with 8 bases that match TRBD1. The germline V gene encodes CDR1 MNHEY and CDR2 SMNVEV (reference sequence). CDR3 length equals 15 residues. V was clipped by 5 bases and J by 1 base; unmatched bases: 3. As DNA, the CDR3 is TGTGCCAGCAGTAACAGGGGGTTGAACACCGGGGAGCTGTTTTTT. This gives the protein CASSNRGLNTGELFF.